The entry below describes one TCR beta chain. Its antigen is currently not known. The sample holds no much larger clone one base away, and base qualities are not on file. The data stem from a study of blood T cell repertoires in COVID-19 (dated by TCRdb to about 2020). In terms of the full investigation: The collaborator samples originated in the United States, Italy and Spain and spanned the acute and convalescent phases of COVID-19. Sample metadata almost always included a de-identified subject ID, COVID-19 status, age in years and sex. The prospective study material was composed of cDNA or gDNA derived from T cells, B-cell-depleted T cells, or PBMCs. Where HLA class I and class II types were available, the types were taken from metadata supplied by the sample provider, not from assay-based typing. The repertoires were made available in a free public database intended to serve as a resource for research on the immune response to SARS-CoV-2. The dataset comprised deeply sampled blood TCRbeta repertoires from subjects exposed to, actively infected with, or recovered from COVID-19. The samples were drawn from two sources: the first 160 participants of the ongoing ImmuneRACE study, and fewer than 1,500 subjects contributed by 6 global collaborators.

TCRbeta CDR3 regions were amplified from genomic DNA by means of the immunoSEQ Assay, a bias-controlled multiplex PCR. The original methods were these. Within the assay, amplification of reference gene primers was used to estimate how many nucleated cells each sample contained. Sequence reads were collapsed and filtered to measure the absolute abundance of every unique TCRbeta CDR3 rearrangement. For each sample, productive Simpson clonality was calculated as the square root of Simpson's diversity index over productive rearrangements. This immuneACCESS table, as held by TCRdb, lists in-frame sequences with V and J called but not all clones. Of the missing ones, under half trace to an unresolved V gene in checked studies; the others have no known cause. V, J and clone size are those of that table, while D and trimming were read from the DNA. Recorded for this sample are about 240,000 clones; about 82% of them occurred a single time. The ten largest clones capture 9% to 15% of the sample.

Each collaborating institution followed its own protocols to collect whole blood in K2EDTA tubes. For TCRbeta analysis, collaborators shipped samples in one of three forms: frozen whole blood, isolated PBMCs, or DNA extracted from either of those sample types. The germline V gene yields MDHEN for CDR1 and SYDVKM for CDR2. V lost 3 bases and J lost 7 bases, and the count of bases not matched to a germline gene is 8. The CDR3 spans 15 residues, from the cysteine through the phenylalanine. Of all the DNA, just the CDR3 is kept, 45 bases in frame from base 1. Results the study describes overall, beyond this receptor: The amount of clinical and demographic metadata varied by source and participant and was provided uncurated.

This clonotype was obtained from an elderly man with acute or convalescent COVID-19. The chain couples TRBV28 to TRBJ1-3; 8 of the junction bases match TRBD1. The sample comprised peripheral blood. DNA sequence: TGTGCCAGCAGTTTCGGAGTACAGGGGGATAACACCATATATTTT. Its translation is CASSFGVQGDNTIYF.